The source of this T cell receptor beta chain is a study of T cells in Graves' hyperthyroidism and ophthalmopathy. Study outcomes and limitations: The blood repertoire included most of the expanded thyroid clonotypes above 0.001. Ophthalmopathy onset followed model prediction by a median around six months.

Patients showing uncontrolled infection, other autoimmune disease, pregnancy or lactation were ineligible. Clinical symptoms, serum thyroxine and TRAb, thyroid ultrasound and orbital computed tomography were used for the diagnoses. What was amplified from RNA transcripts were TCR beta CDR3 regions. First-round RT-PCR targeting the TCR CDR3 was performed with the HTBI primer set. TCRdb processed the multiplex PCR reads anew with MiXCR; each CDR3 protein has one entry. Found here are 550,000 to 800,000 distinct CDR3 sequences, about 16% of them singletons; the top ten hold approximately 8.4%. This clonotype was counted between two and nine times. Its antigen is as yet unknown. This CDR3 has 16 amino acids. Trimming cost V 6 bases and J 0 bases; bases outside gene matches: 9. Germline CDR1 is DFQATT and CDR2 is SNEGSKA (reference sequence).

This clonotype was obtained from a man younger than 35 with Graves' hyperthyroidism. The chain couples TRBV20-1 to TRBJ2-1, with TRBD1 identical over 9 bases. The sequenced sample was blood. DNA of the CDR3: TGCAGTGCCGCGGGACAGGGTTGGGGCTCCTACAATGAGCAGTTCTTC. This sequence encodes CSAAGQGWGSYNEQFF.